Below are 11 T cell receptor beta chains sequenced from a single sample in a study of T cell repertoires in cytomegalovirus infection (dated 2019 in TCRdb). The sequencer was an Illumina HiSeq 1500. Through fastp at Q25 and MiXCR, TCRdb rebuilt clones from the public reads, retaining in-frame beta chains. Identical CDR3 proteins give one entry, which carries the most common genes and DNA. Recorded for this sample are some 100,000 distinct CDR3 sequences; around a quarter of them occurred a single time. About two fifths of the sample is held by the ten biggest clonotypes. Source material: CD8+ T cells from PBMCs. These TCRs come from a human donor in good health (CMV status not recorded). Some clones in this sample may be carry-over from other donors' samples.

This clonotype showed up many times. V and J are TRBV6-2 or TRBV6-3 and TRBJ2-2; a possible D gene is TRBD2 (5 bases). Germline CDR1 reads MNHEY; CDR2 reads SVGEGT. Trimming took off 0 bases at V and 6 bases at J, with 11 bases between the two ends. The CDR3 spans 15 residues. CDR3 loop: CASSYSEGAAGELFF. Here the CDR3 DNA reads TGTGCCAGCAGTTACTCAGAGGGAGCCGCCGGGGAGCTGTTTTTT.

The chain couples TRBV20-1 to TRBJ2-5; the D call may be TRBD1 or TRBD2 (6 bases each). From germline, CDR1 is DFQATT and CDR2 SNEGSKA (reference sequence). The CDR3 totals 16 residues. Trimming stripped 6 bases from V and 1 base from J, with 21 bases between. CDR3 coding DNA: TGCAGTGCCATACCGCTGGGGGGCTCCTTCCAAGAGACCCAGTACTTC. Protein product: CSAIPLGGSFQETQYF.

There are many counts of this clonotype. The J gene is TRBJ1-5, the V gene TRBV7-2; tentative D call: TRBD1 (5 bases). The V gene lost 6 bases and the J gene lost 3 bases, with 15 bases spanning the gap. The CDR3 has 15 residues. Germline-derived CDR1 and CDR2 are SGHTA and FQGNSA. The CDR3 sequence: CASRPSGRYNQPQHF. The CDR3 DNA is TGTGCCAGCAGGCCGTCGGGACGGTACAATCAGCCCCAGCATTTT.

This clonotype has a handful of counts. The chain links TRBV6-6 to TRBJ1-4, with a weak D call TRBD1 (5 bases). The CDR3 has 14 residues. Germline V gives CDR1 MNHNY, CDR2 SVGAGI (reference sequence). The V end lost 4 bases, the J end lost 7 bases, and 13 bases lay between the germline ends. CDR3 DNA sequence: TGTGCCAGCAGTTCCTTGGGGGGAGTTGAAAAACTGTTTTTT. Its translation is CASSSLGGVEKLFF.

This clonotype was seen many times. The J gene is TRBJ2-3, the V gene TRBV7-3; D unclear. The V end was cut by 4 bases, the J end by 3 bases, with 14 bases between. The CDR3 is 15 amino acids. In germline, CDR1 is SGHTA, CDR2 FQGTGA. The CDR3 is CASSSQGFGTDTQYF. The DNA of the CDR3 is TGTGCCAGCAGCTCCCAAGGGTTCGGGACAGATACGCAGTATTTT.

This clonotype occurred a few times. V and J are TRBV20-1 and TRBJ1-5, with TRBD1 identical over 8 bases. Looked up from germline, CDR1 is DFQATT and CDR2 is SNEGSKA (reference sequence). The junction had 7 bases not matched to a gene; V was cut back by 1 base and J by 5 bases. The CDR3 totals 15 residues. The CDR3 DNA is TGCAGTGCTAGAGGAAGACAGGGGATGGATCAGCCCCAGCATTTT. Translation gives CSARGRQGMDQPQHF.

The table lists this clonotype with a few counts. V is TRBV19 and J is TRBJ2-1; TRBD1 matches 9 bases. The CDR3 has 16 residues. Germline CDR1 and CDR2: LNHDA and SQIVND (reference sequence). With V trimmed by 7 bases and J by 6 bases, 13 bases remained unmatched. The CDR3 protein is CASTPPDRGAFNEQFF. Here the CDR3 DNA reads TGTGCCAGTACCCCCCCCGACAGGGGGGCTTTCAATGAGCAGTTCTTC.

This chain joins TRBV19 and TRBJ1-4; D may be TRBD1 (5 bases). Germline V gene data show CDR1 as LNHDA and CDR2 as SQIVND (reference sequence). This CDR3 is 14 amino acids long. V lost 5 bases to trimming and J lost 7 bases, with 14 bases between them. The DNA of the CDR3 is TGTGCCAGTAGTTACTCGGGACCGACTGAAAAACTGTTTTTT. Its translation: CASSYSGPTEKLFF. The whole variable domain, remainder taken from reference TRBV19 and TRBJ1-4, is DGGITQSPKYLFRKEGQNVTLSCEQNLNHDAMYWYRQDPGQGLRLIYYSQIVNDFQKGDIAEGYSVSREKKESFPLTVTSAQKNPTAFYLCASSYSGPTEKLFFGSGTQLSVL.

This clonotype was found a few times. The rearrangement uses TRBV7-6 and TRBJ2-3; 15 nucleotides match TRBD2. CDR1 is SGHVS, CDR2 FNYEAQ, per germline. The CDR3 sequence is 20 residues long. The junction had 12 bases not matched to a gene; V was cut back by 5 bases and J by 0 bases. The DNA of the CDR3 is TGTGCCAGCAGCCAGGGACTAGCGGGGGGACAGACCCCTAGCACAGATACGCAGTATTTT. This sequence encodes CASSQGLAGGQTPSTDTQYF.

This rearrangement joins TRBV12-3 or TRBV12-4 to TRBJ2-3; the D gene is possibly TRBD2 (5 bases). The CDR3 has 13 residues. V gave up 3 bases and J gave up 5 bases, with 9 bases separating them. The CDR3 nucleotides are TGTGCCAGCAGTTTCCCGGGAAGAGATACGCAGTATTTT. Protein sequence: CASSFPGRDTQYF.

This clonotype was seen more than once but under ten times. The V gene is TRBV11-2, the J gene TRBJ1-4; 10 bases agree with TRBD1. Germline trimming cut 0 bases from V and 8 bases from J; bases unmatched to any gene: 15. The CDR3 spans 19 residues. CDR1 SGHAT and CDR2 FQNNGV come from the germline V gene. The CDR3 DNA reads as TGTGCCAGCAGCTTAGAAGTCCGGGACAGGGGTACATGGGAAGAAAAACTGTTTTTT. Its translation is CASSLEVRDRGTWEEKLFF.